This T cell receptor beta chain was observed in a study of beta chain features in type 1 diabetes. General observations from the study: Moderately but significantly shorter TCRB CDR3s were found in Type 1 diabetes patients in all four CD4+ subsets. Amplification by PCR could prefer shorter templates, with the same effect in patients and controls. Compared with healthy donors, patients appeared to share more similar naive, central memory and regulatory TCRB repertoires. Whether TCRB rearrangement is influenced by HLA type was left unresolved in this analysis.

Expressed TCRB transcripts were sequenced, since all the RNA that had been isolated was reverse transcribed. Libraries were prepared by immunoSEQ multiplex PCR; TCRdb keeps only in-frame clonotypes and omits some of them. Of about 700,000 clones in the sample, roughly an eighth were seen once. CD4+ naive, central memory, regulatory and stem cell-like memory subsets were isolated by sorting on CD45RO/CCR7/CD25/CD127/CD95/CD27. This clone appeared a few times. Its antigen is currently unknown. The germline gives CDR1 MGHDK, CDR2 SYGVNS. CDR3 size: 16 residues. The germline V and J ends were trimmed by 1 base and 1 base, with 14 bases remaining between them.

The source of this sequence is a man aged 18-30 years with type 1 diabetes. The V and J genes are TRBV25-1 and TRBJ2-7; the D is unclear. The sequenced material came from naive CD4+ T cells from blood. The CDR3 DNA reads as TGTGCCAGCAGTGAATCTAGTCTGACGGCATCCTACGAGCAGTACTTC. This encodes CASSESSLTASYEQYF.